The 30 T cell receptor beta chains listed next were all sequenced from one sample in a study of blood T cell repertoires in COVID-19. Repertoires were generated with immunoSEQ multiplex PCR, while TCRdb's copy carries only in-frame clones and drops some. This table holds roughly 250,000 clones, 87% found once. Sample: PBMCs or T cells enriched from blood (not recorded which). The receptors stem from a woman younger than 45 with acute COVID-19.

The chain links TRBV27 to TRBJ2-1; weak D call: TRBD2 (6 bases). V was cut by 7 bases and J by 14 bases, with 18 bases left in between. Germline values: CDR1 MNHEY, CDR2 SMNVEV (reference sequence). The CDR3 covers 12 residues. CDR3 loop: CASTTSDYPEFF. Here the CDR3 DNA reads TGTGCCAGCACCACCTCGGACTACCCGGAGTTCTTC.

The chain couples TRBV28 to TRBJ1-2, with TRBD1 matching over 9 bases. CDR3 size: 14 residues. V dropped 6 bases and J dropped 4; count of bases not matched to a gene: 6. The germline V gene has CDR1 MDHEN and CDR2 SYDVKM. The CDR3: CASRSQGAGYGYTF. Here the CDR3 DNA reads TGTGCCAGCAGGTCACAGGGGGCCGGCTATGGCTACACCTTC.

The chain couples TRBV9 to TRBJ2-4; 7 bases map to TRBD2. J lost 5 bases, V lost 0 bases, and 8 bases had no gene match. Germline lookup yields CDR1 SGDLS and CDR2 YYNGEE. This CDR3 has 16 residues. CDR3 nucleotides: TGTGCCAGCAGCGTAGTGCTAGCGGTCCCTGAAAACATTCAGTACTTC. This gives the protein CASSVVLAVPENIQYF.

This clone occurred a few times. The V gene is TRBV27, the J gene TRBJ1-1, with TRBD1 matching over 8 bases. Unmatched junction bases numbered 22, after V lost 8 bases and J lost 8 bases. The CDR3 length is 17 residues. Germline assignment: CDR1 MNHEY and CDR2 SMNVEV (reference sequence). The CDR3, as DNA: TGTGCCAGCTATAATCCACCCGGTCGGACAGGGTTTATAGAAGCTTTCTTT. As protein: CASYNPPGRTGFIEAFF.

This clone was recorded once. The CDR3 nucleotides are TGTGCCAGCAGTGAGCCTAGCGGGAGGGCCGGAAACATTCAGTACTTC. It codes for CASSEPSGRAGNIQYF. This sequence joins TRBV28 and TRBJ2-4; TRBD2 aligns across 12 bases. The junction had 8 bases not matched to a gene; V was cut back by 5 bases and J by 6 bases. Germline-derived CDR1 and CDR2 are MDHEN and SYDVKM. There are 16 residues in the CDR3.

This chain links TRBV7-9 with TRBJ1-2; D remains ambiguous. The CDR3 is 12 amino acids. Germline CDR1 is SEHNR and CDR2 is FQNEAQ (reference sequence). Trimming stripped 5 bases from V and 6 bases from J, with 10 bases between. DNA of the CDR3: TGTGCCAGCAGCCCCGCGAAAAATGGCTACACCTTC. Translation gives CASSPAKNGYTF.

The chain has TRBV29-1 and TRBJ2-2, with D tentatively TRBD2 (7 bases). Deletions cut 5 bases from V and 2 bases from J, with 18 bases between. The CDR3 sequence is 16 residues long. The germline CDR1 and CDR2 sequences are SQVTM and ANQGSEA. Here the CDR3 DNA reads TGCAGCGTTCGTGGGGGCGGGAGATCAAACACCGGGGAGCTGTTTTTT. As protein: CSVRGGGRSNTGELFF.

V and J are TRBV3-1 (or the pseudogene TRBV3-2) and TRBJ2-5, with 9 bases identical to TRBD2. This CDR3 spans 14 amino acids. Germline trimming cut 3 bases from V and 5 bases from J; bases unmatched to any gene: 4. Per germline, CDR1 LGHDT and CDR2 YNNKEL (reference sequence). The CDR3 is CASSQRGGGETQYF. The CDR3 DNA reads TGTGCCAGCAGCCAGCGGGGGGGCGGCGAGACCCAGTACTTC.

V gene TRBV5-1 combines with J gene TRBJ2-5; 7 bases align to TRBD2. V lost 8 bases and J lost 5; bases outside the gene matches: 15. The V gene's germline CDR1 is SGHRS and CDR2 YFSETQ. The length of the CDR3 is 15 residues. CDR3: CASGKSGVPAETQYF. CDR3 DNA: TGCGCCAGTGGCAAAAGCGGGGTTCCAGCGGAGACCCAGTACTTC.

The chain employs TRBV19 and TRBJ2-7; D perhaps matches TRBD2 (7 bases). The germline gives CDR1 LNHDA, CDR2 SQIVND (reference sequence). This CDR3 contains 14 residues. The V gene lost 6 bases and the J gene lost 3 bases, with 15 bases spanning the gap. The CDR3 DNA reads as TGTGCCAGTAGACCCTTCGGGGGGCTCTACGAGCAGTACTTC. It yields the protein CASRPFGGLYEQYF.

The rearrangement uses TRBV7-2 and TRBJ1-6; no firm D call. CDR3 size: 14 residues. The V gene's germline CDR1 is SGHTA and CDR2 FQGNSA. The germline V and J ends were trimmed by 1 base and 11 bases, with 12 bases remaining between them. This CDR3 is CASSLGRFTPPLHF. CDR3 DNA: TGTGCCAGCAGCTTAGGCAGGTTTACTCCACCCCTCCACTTT. The full variable domain, rest sourced from reference TRBV7-2 and TRBJ1-6, is GAGVSQSPSNKVTEKGKDVELRCDPISGHTALYWYRQSLGQGLEFLIYFQGNSAPDKSGLPSDRFSAERTGGSVSTLTIQRTQQEDSAVYLCASSLGRFTPPLHFGNGTRLTVT.

The rearrangement uses TRBV24-1 and TRBJ2-2; 7 bases are shared with TRBD2. This CDR3 region has 16 residues. Per germline, CDR1 KGHDR and CDR2 SFDVKD. V was pared by 3 bases and J by 7 bases, with 10 bases of the junction left unmatched. The CDR3 loop reads CATSDPRGGGNGELFF. DNA of the CDR3: TGTGCCACCAGTGATCCCCGTGGGGGGGGGAACGGGGAGCTGTTTTTT.

The chain carries TRBV15 and TRBJ2-3, with D possibly TRBD2 on 6 matching bases. Germline CDR1 LNHNV, CDR2 YYDKDF (reference sequence). Trimming pared 1 base from V and 0 bases from J, leaving 8 bases between. The CDR3 extends over 15 amino acids. CDR3 sequence (DNA): TGTGCCACCAGCAGAGGCGGGGCGAGCACAGATACGCAGTATTTT. It is translated as CATSRGGASTDTQYF.

The chain uses TRBV5-4 and TRBJ2-7; TRBD2 matches at 7 bases. Per the germline V gene, CDR1 is SGHNT and CDR2 is YYREEE (reference sequence). The J segment lost 5 bases and the V segment lost 4 bases, leaving 9 bases of the junction unmatched. The CDR3 loop spans 14 amino acids. The CDR3 DNA sequence: TGTGCCAGCAGCCTACTGGGGAGGGACGACGAGCAGTACTTC. As protein: CASSLLGRDDEQYF.

This rearrangement joins TRBV4-1 to TRBJ2-5; 8 nucleotides line up with TRBD2. Per germline, CDR1 MGHRA and CDR2 YSYEKL. V lost 3 bases and J lost 5; bases outside the gene matches: 8. The CDR3 extends over 15 amino acids. The CDR3 reads CASSHETGTSETQYF. DNA of the CDR3: TGCGCCAGCAGCCATGAAACCGGGACTAGTGAGACCCAGTACTTC.

The V call is TRBV19, the J call TRBJ2-7; D unclear. Germline V gives CDR1 LNHDA, CDR2 SQIVND (reference sequence). V was cut by 4 bases and J by 2 bases, with 12 bases left in between. This CDR3 has 14 amino acids. In DNA, the CDR3 is TGTGCCAGTAGTACCAGAGACTTTCCCTACGAGCAGTACTTC. Protein product: CASSTRDFPYEQYF.

The gene calls are TRBV3-1 (or the pseudogene TRBV3-2) and TRBJ1-4; 9 nucleotides agree with TRBD1. Germline V gives CDR1 LGHDT, CDR2 YNNKEL (reference sequence). J was trimmed by 4 bases and V by 4 bases; bases with no gene match: 4. The CDR3 sequence is 15 residues long. Here the CDR3 reads CASSLRQGVNEKLFF. As DNA, the CDR3 is TGTGCCAGCAGCCTTCGACAGGGGGTTAATGAAAAACTGTTTTTT.

The chain combines TRBV10-3 with TRBJ2-1, with D uncertain. This CDR3 region has 13 residues. Per the germline V gene, CDR1 is ENHRY and CDR2 is SYGVKD. V was shortened by 4 bases and J by 3 bases, with 7 bases between the two germline ends. The CDR3 reads CAISVRLYNEQFF. CDR3 nucleotide sequence: TGTGCCATCAGTGTGAGGCTCTACAATGAGCAGTTCTTC.

The chain has TRBV5-6 and TRBJ1-1; D is perhaps TRBD1 (6 bases). Deletions cut 6 bases from V and 9 bases from J, with 21 bases between. CDR1 SGHDT and CDR2 YYEEEE come from the germline V gene. The CDR3 totals 14 residues. The CDR3 sequence: CASIALTGQRKAFF. CDR3 bases: TGTGCCAGCATCGCCCTTACTGGACAGAGAAAAGCTTTCTTT. The variable domain in full, completed from reference TRBV5-6 and TRBJ1-1, reads DAGVTQSPTHLIKTRGQQVTLRCSPKSGHDTVSWYQQALGQGPQFIFQYYEEEERQRGNFPDRFSGHQFPNYSSELNVNALLLGDSALYLCASIALTGQRKAFFGQGTRLTVV.

The rearrangement links TRBV10-3 to TRBJ1-1; D uncertain. There are 15 residues in the CDR3. Germline assignment: CDR1 ENHRY and CDR2 SYGVKD. V shed 0 bases and J shed 0 bases, with 8 bases lying between them. In DNA, the CDR3 is TGTGCCATCAGTGAGTCGTCATCAGTGAACACTGAAGCTTTCTTT. It codes for CAISESSSVNTEAFF.

The chain joins TRBV7-8 to TRBJ2-2, with 8 nucleotides matching TRBD2. V was pared by 2 bases and J by 7 bases, with 9 bases of the junction left unmatched. The length of the CDR3 is 16 residues. Germline CDR1 is SGHVS and CDR2 is FQNEAQ. CDR3 sequence: CASSLSGSGRIGELFF. CDR3 sequence (DNA): TGTGCCAGCAGCTTATCAGGCAGCGGGAGAATCGGGGAGCTGTTTTTT.

The J gene is TRBJ2-1, the V gene TRBV11-2, with 10 bases matching TRBD2. Germline CDR1 SGHAT, CDR2 FQNNGV. Trimming took 2 bases from V and 3 from J; bases not matched to a gene: 10. CDR3 length: 18 amino acids. The CDR3 DNA reads as TGTGCCAGCAGCTTAATAGCGGGAGGTAGGCCGTACTACAATGAGCAGTTCTTC. Its protein product is CASSLIAGGRPYYNEQFF.

This clone was picked up one time. The chain uses TRBV6-2 or TRBV6-3 and TRBJ1-1; TRBD1 agrees at 7 bases. The germline V gene has CDR1 MNHEY and CDR2 SVGEGT. The CDR3 extends over 13 amino acids. The V segment lost 6 bases and the J segment 4 bases; nucleotides outside the gene matches: 5. The CDR3 DNA sequence: TGTGCCAGCAGCGACAGGGCCGGCACTGAAGCTTTCTTT. Its translation is CASSDRAGTEAFF.

The genes are TRBV5-8 and TRBJ2-3; 7 bases are a match to TRBD2. The V gene's germline CDR1 is SGHTS and CDR2 YDEGEE. The trim removed 7 bases at V and 10 bases at J, leaving 12 bases unmatched. The CDR3 loop spans 13 amino acids. The CDR3 bases are TGTGCCAGCGCCGCACTGGGGGGGACCCCGCAGTATTTT. Translating gives CASAALGGTPQYF.

The DNA for the CDR3 is TGTGCCAGCAGCGTAAGAGGAGGGTCCGCAGATACGCAGTATTTT. Its protein is CASSVRGGSADTQYF. The chain combines TRBV9 with TRBJ2-3; D possibly corresponds to TRBD2 (6 bases). This CDR3 is built from 15 residues. Trimming shortened V by 1 base and J by 4 bases, and 13 bases separated the two germline ends. Per the germline V gene, CDR1 is SGDLS and CDR2 is YYNGEE.

J is TRBJ2-7 and V is TRBV6-5, with D uncertain. Per the germline V gene, CDR1 is MNHEY and CDR2 is SVGAGI. Trimming stripped 11 bases from V and 0 bases from J, with 14 bases between. The CDR3 spans 13 residues. CDR3 loop: CAAGRISSYEQYF. DNA for the CDR3: TGTGCCGCAGGTAGAATCAGCTCCTACGAGCAGTACTTC.

The chain combines TRBV5-5 with TRBJ2-5, with D maybe TRBD1 (6 bases). V was shortened by 0 bases and J by 2 bases, with 14 bases between the two germline ends. Germline CDR1 and CDR2: SGHKS and YYEKEE (reference sequence). The CDR3 spans 16 residues. DNA for the CDR3: TGTGCCAGCAGCTTGGACAGGGACCGAGATCAAGAGACCCAGTACTTC. This sequence encodes CASSLDRDRDQETQYF.

This rearrangement joins TRBV28 to TRBJ1-5; TRBD1 matches at 12 bases. The J segment lost 5 bases and the V segment lost 2 bases, leaving 13 bases of the junction unmatched. The CDR3 contains 19 residues. Germline-derived CDR1 and CDR2 are MDHEN and SYDVKM. CDR3 nucleotide sequence: TGTGCCAGCAGTTTAGGGTTCGGGACAGGGGGCTGGAGGGATCAGCCCCAGCATTTT. This gives the protein CASSLGFGTGGWRDQPQHF.

This sequence joins TRBV18 and TRBJ2-1; 9 nucleotides match TRBD2. Germline lookup yields CDR1 KGHSH and CDR2 LQKENI. The CDR3 is 17 amino acids. The junction had 11 bases not matched to a gene; V was cut back by 2 bases and J by 6 bases. The CDR3 region has the DNA TGTGCCAGCTCACCAAGTGGCGGGAGGGCCCCTTCCAATGAGCAGTTCTTC. It is translated as CASSPSGGRAPSNEQFF.

The chain combines TRBV3-1 (or the pseudogene TRBV3-2) with TRBJ1-2; 12 nucleotides agree with TRBD1. V gave up 3 bases and J gave up 4 bases; unmatched junction bases: 3. CDR1 LGHDT and CDR2 YNNKEL come from the germline V gene (reference sequence). This CDR3 has 15 residues. CDR3 DNA: TGTGCCAGCAGCCACTTGGGACAGGGGGCCTATGGCTACACCTTC. Its translation: CASSHLGQGAYGYTF.